The 28 T cell receptor beta chains given below trace back to one sample, sequenced in a study of blood T cell repertoires in COVID-19. Assay: immunoSEQ multiplex PCR; the TCRdb copy retains only in-frame clones and omits some. The data show 200,000 to 250,000 clones, approximately 88% seen once. The sample taken for sequencing was PBMCs or T cells enriched from blood (not recorded which). The origin of the receptors is a woman aged 25 to 45 who had been exposed to COVID-19.

This clone has just a few counts. This sequence joins TRBV5-6 and TRBJ1-6; D is uncertain. The CDR3 consists of 16 residues. Germline V lookup: CDR1 SGHDT, CDR2 YYEEEE. With 0 bases removed from V and 6 bases from J, the gap between germline ends came to 13 bases. The CDR3 protein is CASSLEYGGTNSPLHF. CDR3 nucleotide sequence: TGTGCCAGCAGCTTGGAGTACGGAGGTACTAATTCACCCCTCCACTTT.

The sample holds a few counts of this clone. This chain joins TRBV5-1 and TRBJ2-1; D is perhaps TRBD1 (5 bases). Trimming shortened V by 0 bases and J by 9 bases, and 10 bases separated the two germline ends. The CDR3 contains 13 residues. In germline, CDR1 is SGHRS, CDR2 YFSETQ. The CDR3 sequence is CASSLGTRGEQFF. CDR3 nucleotide sequence: TGCGCCAGCAGCTTGGGAACAAGGGGTGAGCAGTTCTTC. The complete variable domain, with remaining parts taken from reference TRBV5-1 and TRBJ2-1, reads KAGVTQTPRYLIKTRGQQVTLSCSPISGHRSVSWYQQTPGQGLQFLFEYFSETQRNKGNFPGRFSGRQFSNSRSEMNVSTLELGDSALYLCASSLGTRGEQFFGPGTRLTVL.

This sequence joins TRBV5-1 and TRBJ1-1; 8 nucleotides agree with TRBD1. CDR3 length: 13 residues. Germline values: CDR1 SGHRS, CDR2 YFSETQ. The V and J ends lost 5 bases and 6 bases, in that order; junction bases with no gene match: 6. The CDR3 region is CASRKTGAAEAFF. The CDR3 DNA reads TGCGCCAGCAGAAAGACAGGGGCAGCTGAAGCTTTCTTT.

The chain joins TRBV5-1 to TRBJ1-5; 10 bases align to TRBD1. The germline CDR1 and CDR2 sequences are SGHRS and YFSETQ. This CDR3 is 15 amino acids long. V trimming: 4 bases; J trimming: 5 bases; junction bases outside the gene matches: 6. CDR3 in amino acids: CASSLAGTGDQPQHF. In DNA, the CDR3 is TGCGCCAGCAGCCTTGCCGGGACAGGGGATCAGCCCCAGCATTTT. The whole variable domain, remainder taken from reference TRBV5-1 and TRBJ1-5, is KAGVTQTPRYLIKTRGQQVTLSCSPISGHRSVSWYQQTPGQGLQFLFEYFSETQRNKGNFPGRFSGRQFSNSRSEMNVSTLELGDSALYLCASSLAGTGDQPQHFGDGTRLSIL.

This chain links TRBV30 with TRBJ1-5; 7 bases are shared with TRBD1. This CDR3 has 14 amino acids. Unmatched junction bases numbered 5, after V lost 2 bases and J lost 4 bases. Germline V CDR1 and CDR2: GTSNPN, SVGIG (reference sequence). CDR3 coding DNA: TGTGCCTGGAGTCAGACAGGGACGAATCAGCCCCAGCATTTT. Its protein product is CAWSQTGTNQPQHF.

J is TRBJ2-7 and V is TRBV2; 8 bases are a match to TRBD1. Germline lookup yields CDR1 SNHLY and CDR2 FYNNEI. CDR3 size: 15 residues. With V trimmed by 3 bases and J by 4 bases, 8 bases remained unmatched. CDR3: CASSEGPGTGYEQYF. The CDR3 DNA sequence: TGTGCCAGCAGTGAGGGACCCGGGACAGGTTACGAGCAGTACTTC.

The V and J genes are TRBV5-1 and TRBJ2-5; the match to TRBD2 covers 12 bases. The V gene end was trimmed by 0 bases and the J gene end by 4 bases; junction bases not matched to a gene: 4. This CDR3 has 16 amino acids. Germline V lookup: CDR1 SGHRS, CDR2 YFSETQ. The CDR3 loop reads CASSLDPSGRGETQYF. CDR3 nucleotides: TGCGCCAGCAGCTTGGATCCTAGCGGGAGGGGAGAGACCCAGTACTTC.

The V gene is TRBV12-5, the J gene TRBJ2-7; D perhaps matches TRBD1 (6 bases). Germline assignment: CDR1 LGHNT and CDR2 FRNRAP. The CDR3 runs 15 residues. V lost 5 bases to trimming and J lost 2 bases, with 16 bases between them. CDR3 DNA sequence: TGTGCTAGTGGTCGAGCGCAGGGGAAAGCCTACGAGCAGTACTTC. Its translation: CASGRAQGKAYEQYF. The variable domain in full, completed from reference TRBV12-5 and TRBJ2-7, reads DARVTQTPRHKVTEMGQEVTMRCQPILGHNTVFWYRQTMMQGLELLAYFRNRAPLDDSGMPKDRFSAEMPDATLATLKIQPSEPRDSAVYFCASGRAQGKAYEQYFGPGTRLTVT.

The rearrangement joins TRBV6-6 to TRBJ2-5; D may be TRBD1 (5 bases). The germline V gene encodes CDR1 MNHNY and CDR2 SVGAGI (reference sequence). Trimming took 5 bases from V and 3 from J, leaving 13 bases between them. The CDR3 is made up of 14 amino acids. CDR3 residues: CASSPDRVKETQYF. DNA for the CDR3: TGTGCCAGCAGTCCCGACAGAGTTAAAGAGACCCAGTACTTC.

The chain is built from TRBV2 and TRBJ2-7; 11 bases map to TRBD2. This CDR3 is 15 amino acids long. Trimming at V came to 3 bases and at J to 6 bases, leaving 7 bases not matched to a gene. Germline V gives CDR1 SNHLY, CDR2 FYNNEI. CDR3 DNA sequence: TGTGCCAGCAGTGACCTACTAGCGGGAGTCCTCGAGCAGTACTTC. Its translation is CASSDLLAGVLEQYF.

This chain connects TRBV5-4 to TRBJ2-1; D unresolved. The CDR3 spans 15 residues. Trimming left V 2 bases short and J 7 bases short, with 16 bases between. From germline, CDR1 is SGHNT and CDR2 YYREEE (reference sequence). CDR3 in amino acids: CASSLGANQGNEQFF. The CDR3 DNA follows: TGTGCCAGCAGCTTAGGAGCGAATCAAGGAAATGAGCAGTTCTTC.

The chain joins TRBV6-5 to TRBJ2-7; D perhaps matches TRBD2 (7 bases). The V and J ends lost 4 bases and 4 bases respectively, with 11 bases between them. This CDR3 comprises 13 residues. Per germline, CDR1 MNHEY and CDR2 SVGAGI. The CDR3 loop reads CASSSRGAYEQYF. The CDR3 DNA sequence: TGTGCCAGCAGTTCCCGGGGGGCTTACGAGCAGTACTTC.

This chain uses TRBV9 with TRBJ2-2; D may be TRBD2 (6 bases). CDR1 SGDLS and CDR2 YYNGEE come from the germline V gene. The length of the CDR3 is 15 residues. The V end was cut by 0 bases, the J end by 7 bases, with 13 bases between. DNA for the CDR3: TGTGCCAGCAGCGTAGGGGGGGTCACTCTCGGGGAGCTGTTTTTT. It yields the protein CASSVGGVTLGELFF. Supplemented by reference TRBV9 and TRBJ2-2, the full variable domain reads DSGVTQTPKHLITATGQRVTLRCSPRSGDLSVYWYQQSLDQGLQFLIQYYNGEERAKGNILERFSAQQFPDLHSELNLSSLELGDSALYFCASSVGGVTLGELFFGEGSRLTVL.

This chain connects TRBV5-5 to TRBJ2-3, with TRBD1 matching over 9 bases. The V segment lost 5 bases and the J segment 0 bases; nucleotides outside the gene matches: 4. In germline, CDR1 is SGHKS, CDR2 YYEKEE (reference sequence). This CDR3 is 15 amino acids long. Written as DNA, the CDR3 is TGTGCCAGCAGTTTACAGGGGGCGAGCACAGATACGCAGTATTTT. Amino acids: CASSLQGASTDTQYF.

The chain is built from TRBV30 and TRBJ2-5; perhaps TRBD2 as D (5 bases). CDR1 is GTSNPN, CDR2 SVGIG, per germline (reference sequence). V dropped 0 bases and J dropped 2 bases, with 13 bases sitting between them. The CDR3 runs 15 residues. Here the CDR3 DNA reads TGTGCCTGGAGTGTAGGTGGGCGAGGGCAAGAGACCCAGTACTTC. This gives the protein CAWSVGGRGQETQYF.

The rearrangement joins TRBV7-2 to TRBJ1-1; D is unresolved. The CDR3 loop spans 17 amino acids. Trimming removed 2 bases at V and 0 bases at J, with 16 bases between. Germline CDR1 and CDR2: SGHTA and FQGNSA. The CDR3 reads CASSLKARLQMNTEAFF. CDR3 sequence (DNA): TGTGCCAGCAGCTTAAAGGCCAGGCTACAGATGAACACTGAAGCTTTCTTT.

J is TRBJ1-5 and V is TRBV6-1; no clear D gene. Trimming left V 1 base short and J 9 bases short, with 13 bases between. The germline V gene has CDR1 MNHNS and CDR2 SASEGT. The length of the CDR3 is 14 residues. The CDR3 reads CASSEDRNFRPQHF. In DNA form, the CDR3 reads TGTGCCAGCAGTGAAGACAGAAATTTCAGGCCCCAGCATTTT.

The chain has TRBV10-2 and TRBJ1-1; D is unclear. There are 13 residues in the CDR3. The V gene lost 3 bases and the J gene lost 1 base, with 6 bases spanning the gap. Germline assignment: CDR1 WSHSY and CDR2 SAAADI. The CDR3 region is CASSDRRNTEAFF. The CDR3 DNA is TGCGCCAGCAGTGATAGGAGGAACACTGAAGCTTTCTTT.

This chain uses TRBV6-5 with TRBJ1-2, with 7 bases lining up with TRBD1. V lost 5 bases and J lost 0; bases outside the gene matches: 3. Looked up from germline, CDR1 is MNHEY and CDR2 is SVGAGI. The CDR3 sequence is 14 residues long. The DNA of the CDR3 is TGTGCCAGCAGTCCAAGGGGGCCTAACTATGGCTACACCTTC. Protein product: CASSPRGPNYGYTF.

About this clone: This sample includes further DNA sequences coding for the same CDR3. V gene TRBV28 combines with J gene TRBJ1-5, with 9 positions matching TRBD1. The CDR3 extends over 14 amino acids. V shed 4 bases, J shed 7 bases, and the junction held 5 bases outside the gene matches. Germline values: CDR1 MDHEN, CDR2 SYDVKM. The CDR3: CASSSRQGGQPQHF. The DNA of the CDR3 is TGTGCCAGCAGTTCTCGACAGGGGGGACAGCCCCAGCATTTT.

This clone has a single count. The chain combines TRBV5-6 with TRBJ2-1; no clear D. The CDR3 has 12 amino acids. Germline V CDR1 and CDR2: SGHDT, YYEEEE. V dropped 4 bases and J dropped 9 bases, with 11 bases sitting between them. The CDR3 loop is CASSLSRFEQFF. Here the CDR3 DNA reads TGTGCCAGCAGCCTGTCCCGGTTTGAGCAGTTCTTC. Together with reference TRBV5-6 and TRBJ2-1, the CDR3 gives the full variable domain: DAGVTQSPTHLIKTRGQQVTLRCSPKSGHDTVSWYQQALGQGPQFIFQYYEEEERQRGNFPDRFSGHQFPNYSSELNVNALLLGDSALYLCASSLSRFEQFFGPGTRLTVL.

The chain employs TRBV24-1 and TRBJ2-1; 14 nucleotides agree with TRBD2. Losses at the gene ends were 4 bases for V and 8 bases for J; bases not matched to a gene: 6. CDR1 and CDR2 from the germline V gene are KGHDR and SFDVKD. There are 16 residues in the CDR3. The chain's CDR3 is CATSDYPGLAGDEQFF. The CDR3 DNA reads as TGTGCCACCAGTGACTATCCGGGACTAGCGGGAGATGAGCAGTTCTTC.

The rearrangement uses TRBV7-9 and TRBJ1-2; TRBD1 agrees at 9 bases. The CDR3 runs to 15 residues. Germline trimming cut 3 bases from V and 8 bases from J; bases unmatched to any gene: 10. The germline V gene encodes CDR1 SEHNR and CDR2 FQNEAQ (reference sequence). The CDR3 sequence is CASSFYLTGGQGYTF. The CDR3 DNA reads TGTGCCAGCAGCTTTTACCTGACAGGGGGACAAGGCTACACCTTC. Looking up the rest from reference TRBV7-9 and TRBJ1-2 gives the full variable domain: DTGVSQNPRHKITKRGQNVTFRCDPISEHNRLYWYRQTLGQGPEFLTYFQNEAQLEKSRLLSDRFSAERPKGSFSTLEIQRTEQGDSAMYLCASSFYLTGGQGYTFGSGTRLTVV.

J is TRBJ2-1 and V is TRBV10-2; 13 positions match TRBD2. The J segment lost 7 bases and the V segment lost 2 bases, leaving 8 bases of the junction unmatched. Germline CDR1 WSHSY, CDR2 SAAADI. This CDR3 has 17 residues. The CDR3 DNA follows: TGCGCCAGCAGTGAGGCCGCGACTAGCGGGAGGCATAATGAGCAGTTCTTC. Residues: CASSEAATSGRHNEQFF.

This chain uses TRBV7-3 with TRBJ2-1; 9 bases match TRBD2. CDR3 size: 13 residues. After removal of 4 bases from V and 7 bases from J, the junction contained 2 bases not matched to a gene. Germline values: CDR1 SGHTA, CDR2 FQGTGA. CDR3 in DNA: TGTGCCAGCAGCTCGACTAGCGGAAATGAGCAGTTCTTC. It encodes CASSSTSGNEQFF.

V usage is TRBV3-1 (or the pseudogene TRBV3-2) and J usage is TRBJ1-6; D call uncertain. Germline CDR1 LGHDT, CDR2 YNNKEL (reference sequence). V lost 3 bases, J lost 4 bases, and 7 bases lay in between. The CDR3 length is 14 residues. The CDR3 protein is CASSQRAYNSPLHF. The CDR3 DNA sequence: TGTGCCAGCAGCCAGAGAGCTTATAATTCACCCCTCCACTTT.

This clone was recorded only once. The gene calls are TRBV10-3 and TRBJ1-1; the D is unclear. CDR3 length: 13 residues. The V and J ends lost 8 bases and 10 bases respectively, with 20 bases between them. Germline CDR1 is ENHRY and CDR2 is SYGVKD. In nucleotides, the CDR3 is TGTGCCATCCGTGTAGCGGAGGGCGGCAGAGCTTTCTTT. Its protein is CAIRVAEGGRAFF.

The sample holds one count of this clone. This chain uses TRBV7-9 with TRBJ2-7, with D perhaps matching TRBD2 (5 bases). The CDR3 totals 16 residues. Germline CDR1 reads SEHNR; CDR2 reads FQNEAQ (reference sequence). V dropped 2 bases and J dropped 4 bases, with 18 bases sitting between them. The CDR3 bases are TGTGCCAGCAGCTTATTCGGCGGGTCCTCACCTTACGAGCAGTACTTC. Its protein product is CASSLFGGSSPYEQYF. Using reference TRBV7-9 and TRBJ2-7 for the parts outside the CDR3, the full variable domain is DTGVSQNPRHKITKRGQNVTFRCDPISEHNRLYWYRQTLGQGPEFLTYFQNEAQLEKSRLLSDRFSAERPKGSFSTLEIQRTEQGDSAMYLCASSLFGGSSPYEQYFGPGTRLTVT.